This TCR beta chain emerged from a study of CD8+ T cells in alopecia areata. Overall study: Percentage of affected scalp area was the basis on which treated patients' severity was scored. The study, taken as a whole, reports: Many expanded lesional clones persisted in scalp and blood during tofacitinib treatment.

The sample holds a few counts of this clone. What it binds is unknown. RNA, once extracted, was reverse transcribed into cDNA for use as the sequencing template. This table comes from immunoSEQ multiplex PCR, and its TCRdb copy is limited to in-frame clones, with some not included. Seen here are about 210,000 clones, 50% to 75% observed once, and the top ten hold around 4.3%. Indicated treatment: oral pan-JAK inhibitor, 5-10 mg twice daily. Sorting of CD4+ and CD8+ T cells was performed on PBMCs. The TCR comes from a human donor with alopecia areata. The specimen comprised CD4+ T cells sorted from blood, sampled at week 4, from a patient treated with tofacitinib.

The CDR3 DNA follows: TGTGCCAGCAGCTTAGGGCTAGCAAGGGGAGATACGCAGTATTTT. Translated, it gives CASSLGLARGDTQYF. The chain recombines TRBV7-2 with TRBJ2-3; either TRBD1 or TRBD2 may supply D (5 bases each). The CDR3 runs to 15 residues. Germline loops: CDR1 SGHTA, CDR2 FQGNSA. V was trimmed by 1 base and J by 5 bases, leaving 13 bases between them.